This T cell receptor (beta chain) was sequenced for a study of shared clonotypes between healthy human individuals (TCRdb year 2020). Context from the whole study: The cohort included three men and a couple of women between 18 and 49 years of age. For each donor, three plates each were used for CD4 naive and CD4 memory, two plates were used for CD8 naive, and one plate was used for CD8 memory. Blood TCR repertoires of about five healthy adults were deeply sequenced to estimate repertoire size and the extent of clonotype sharing between individuals. To increase sequencing depth and limit assay-specific biases, different laboratories used diverse techniques to prepare libraries and sequence TCR repertoires. Each donor's leukapheresis produced roughly between roughly 0.94 and 9.5 billion PBMCs. Overall study results and their limits: Compared with non-shared clonotypes, clonotypes shared by all four sorted-subset donors had higher generation probabilities. Larger estimated clonotype richness was generally found for naive subsets than for memory subsets. Rarefaction of sorted-subset datasets indicated incomplete sequencing despite the large sequencing depth. Sampling was restricted to blood, and TCR repertoires in tissue are likely to differ from TCR repertoires in blood. Pairwise subsampling indicated that sequencing depth was expected to affect the degree of clonotype sharing among donors. Because the study included a small number of donors, the genetic and exposure-history diversity represented was limited. When a handful of donors were compared, the shared fraction of clonotypes was 5% to 6.5% for naive CD4, more than 3% for naive CD8, more than 2% for memory CD4, and around 0.4% for memory CD8.

The junction carries 18 bases between V and J, which are trimmed by 4 bases and 8 bases respectively. From cysteine to phenylalanine, the CDR3 is 14 amino acids long. CDR3 DNA is the only sequence kept; it has 42 bases, read in frame from the first base. The germline V gene yields SGHRS for CDR1 and YFSETQ for CDR2. The donors were healthy, HIV-negative adults with no recently reported acute infections or vaccinations. All donors were Caucasian adults living in Nashville, Tennessee, USA. Magnetic negative selection was used to enrich CD4+ T cells, after which naive cells were positively selected on CD45RA and the negative fraction became the memory subset. Blood was collected by leukapheresis, and PBMCs were isolated by Ficoll-Histopaque density gradient centrifugation and then cryopreserved in liquid nitrogen vapor phase. Analytical flow cytometry was used to check the purity and quantity of each magnetically sorted T cell population. Genomic DNA was isolated from every sorted fraction and measured by UV absorbance on a Nanodrop 2000c.

Using the deep immunoSEQ assay, TCR CDR3 regions were amplified from genomic DNA by multiplex PCR. Extracted genomic DNA from each cell subset was distributed evenly across all wells of several immunoSEQ 96-well plates, and each plate was treated as a replicate. For sorted subsets, around 0.2 ug genomic DNA, equal to tens of thousands of T cell genomes, was loaded into each replicate PCR. Purified libraries were measured with a Qubit 3.0 fluorometer, size-checked on a Bioanalyzer 2100, and measured again with the KAPA Library Quantification kit. Each immunoSEQ 96-well plate was sequenced on its own single-read 150-cycle Illumina NextSeq 550 flow cell. Under the source paper's analysis protocol: The immunoSEQ output contained only junctional sequences without quality scores, so filtering could not match that applied to full-length reads. Sequences were annotated with PyIR, a Python wrapper for IgBLAST v1.9, and V/J genes and CDR3 were assigned using IMGT germline references. Reads with weak V/J assignments (E-value above 1e-6), missing CDR3, stop codons, out-of-frame junctions, or ambiguous translated residues were removed. V3J clonotypes were defined by identical inferred V gene, J gene, and CDR3 amino acid sequence. The percentage overlap between two repertoires was calculated by dividing the number of shared unique clonotypes by the size of the smaller repertoire. Three approaches were used to assess repertoire richness: RTK rarefaction, the Chao1 estimator, and Recon v2.1 estimates of unobserved clonotypes. Generation probabilities for all TCRbeta clonotypes obtained by the gDNA method from a handful of donors were computed using OLGA. TCRdb took over this immuneACCESS table, retaining in-frame rearrangements with V and J assigned. Such tables are incomplete; in checked studies, under half of the missing clones stem from an unresolved V gene, and the remainder is unexplained. That table is the source of V, J and clone size, and D and trimming were worked out from the DNA. In this sample the table shows roughly 2.2 million clones, roughly 90% of which occur a single time. The ten largest make up 0.37% of the sample.

As to this clone: The specificity of this receptor is unknown. No per-base quality is available; no much larger clone lies one base away.

This chain is built from TRBV5-1 and TRBJ1-2; matching of 6 bases hints at TRBD1 as the D gene. The sample taken for sequencing was naive CD4+ T cells from PBMCs. The cell subset or site label, as the study defines it: CD45RA+ positively selected. This TCR came from a man between 18 and 29 years old in good health. Some clones in this sample may be carry-over from other donors' samples. In nucleotide form, the sequence is TGCGCCAGCAGCCAAGAGACGGCCGGGGGCGGCTACACCTTC. This translates into CASSQETAGGGYTF.